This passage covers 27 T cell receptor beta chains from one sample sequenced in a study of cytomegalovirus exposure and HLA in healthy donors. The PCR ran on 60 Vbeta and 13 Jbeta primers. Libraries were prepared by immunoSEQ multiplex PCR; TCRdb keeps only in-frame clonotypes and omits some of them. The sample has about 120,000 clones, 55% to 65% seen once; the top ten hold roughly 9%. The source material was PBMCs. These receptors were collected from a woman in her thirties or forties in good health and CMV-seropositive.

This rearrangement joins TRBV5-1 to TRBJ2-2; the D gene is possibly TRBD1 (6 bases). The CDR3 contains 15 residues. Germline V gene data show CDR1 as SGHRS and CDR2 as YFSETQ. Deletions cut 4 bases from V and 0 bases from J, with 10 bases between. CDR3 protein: CASSPQGTNTGELFF. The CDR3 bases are TGCGCCAGCAGCCCACAGGGCACGAACACCGGGGAGCTGTTTTTT.

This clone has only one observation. CDR3 amino acids: CASSEFREGQGMILAKNIQYF. The DNA for the CDR3 is TGCGCCAGCAGTGAGTTTCGGGAAGGGCAGGGGATGATCCTAGCCAAAAACATTCAGTACTTC. The J gene is TRBJ2-4, the V gene TRBV10-1; D is perhaps TRBD1 (6 bases). Trimming pared 1 base from V and 0 bases from J, leaving 25 bases between. CDR3 length: 21 residues. Per the germline V gene, CDR1 is WNHNN and CDR2 is SYGVQD (reference sequence).

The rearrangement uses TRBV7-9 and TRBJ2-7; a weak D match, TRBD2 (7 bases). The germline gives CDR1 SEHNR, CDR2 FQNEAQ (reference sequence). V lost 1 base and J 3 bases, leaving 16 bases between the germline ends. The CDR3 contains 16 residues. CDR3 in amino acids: CASSLVGGATSYEQYF. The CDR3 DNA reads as TGTGCCAGCAGCTTAGTAGGGGGGGCCACCAGCTACGAGCAGTACTTC.

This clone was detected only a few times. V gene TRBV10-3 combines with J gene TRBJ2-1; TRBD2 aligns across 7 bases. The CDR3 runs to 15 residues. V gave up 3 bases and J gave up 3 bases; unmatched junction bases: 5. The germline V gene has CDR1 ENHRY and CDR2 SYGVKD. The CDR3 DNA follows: TGTGCCATCAGTGATCAAGCGGGATACTACAATGAGCAGTTCTTC. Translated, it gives CAISDQAGYYNEQFF.

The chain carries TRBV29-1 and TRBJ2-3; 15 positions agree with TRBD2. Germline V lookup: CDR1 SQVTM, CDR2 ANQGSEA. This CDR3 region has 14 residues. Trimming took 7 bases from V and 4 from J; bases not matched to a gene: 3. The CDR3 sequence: CSAGLAGGADTQYF. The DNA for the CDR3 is TGCAGCGCTGGACTAGCGGGAGGGGCAGATACGCAGTATTTT.

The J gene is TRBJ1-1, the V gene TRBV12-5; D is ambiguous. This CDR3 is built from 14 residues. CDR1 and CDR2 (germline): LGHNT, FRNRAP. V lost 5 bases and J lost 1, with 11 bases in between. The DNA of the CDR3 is TGTGCTAGTGGTCGGGGTGTTTGGAACACTGAAGCTTTCTTT. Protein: CASGRGVWNTEAFF.

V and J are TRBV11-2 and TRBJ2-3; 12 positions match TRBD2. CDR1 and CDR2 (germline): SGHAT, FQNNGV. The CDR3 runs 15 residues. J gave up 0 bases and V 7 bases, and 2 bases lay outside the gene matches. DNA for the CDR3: TGTGCCAGCAACGGACTAGCGGGAAGCACAGATACGCAGTATTTT. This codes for CASNGLAGSTDTQYF. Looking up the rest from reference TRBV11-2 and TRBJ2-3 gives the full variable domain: EAGVAQSPRYKIIEKRQSVAFWCNPISGHATLYWYQQILGQGPKLLIQFQNNGVVDDSQLPKDRFSAERLKGVDSTLKIQPAKLEDSAVYLCASNGLAGSTDTQYFGPGTRLTVL.

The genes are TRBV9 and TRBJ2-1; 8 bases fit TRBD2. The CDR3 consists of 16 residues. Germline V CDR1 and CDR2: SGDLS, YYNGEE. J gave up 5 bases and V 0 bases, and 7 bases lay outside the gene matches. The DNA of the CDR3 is TGTGCCAGCAGCGTAGTAGGGACTAGTTCAAACAATGAGCAGTTCTTC. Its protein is CASSVVGTSSNNEQFF.

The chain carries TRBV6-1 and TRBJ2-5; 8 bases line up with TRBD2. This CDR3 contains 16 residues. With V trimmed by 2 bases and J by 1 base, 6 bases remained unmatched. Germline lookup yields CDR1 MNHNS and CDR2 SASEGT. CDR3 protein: CASSEMIAGPQETQYF. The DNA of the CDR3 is TGTGCCAGCAGTGAAATGATAGCGGGGCCCCAAGAGACCCAGTACTTC.

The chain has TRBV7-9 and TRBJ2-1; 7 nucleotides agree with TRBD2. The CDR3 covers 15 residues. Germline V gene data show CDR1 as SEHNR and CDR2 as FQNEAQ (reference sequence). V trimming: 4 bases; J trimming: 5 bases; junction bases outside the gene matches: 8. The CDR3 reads CASSYHAGANNEQFF. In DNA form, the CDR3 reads TGTGCCAGCAGCTATCATGCGGGAGCAAACAATGAGCAGTTCTTC.

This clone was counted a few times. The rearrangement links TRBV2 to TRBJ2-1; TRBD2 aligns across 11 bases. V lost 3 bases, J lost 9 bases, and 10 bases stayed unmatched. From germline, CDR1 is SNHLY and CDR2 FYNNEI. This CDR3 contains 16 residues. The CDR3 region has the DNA TGTGCCAGCAGTGACCTGGGTAGCGGGAGGGCCACTGAGCAGTTCTTC. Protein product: CASSDLGSGRATEQFF.

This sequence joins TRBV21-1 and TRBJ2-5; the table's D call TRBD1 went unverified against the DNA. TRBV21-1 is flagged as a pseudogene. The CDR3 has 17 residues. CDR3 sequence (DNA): TGTGCCAGCAGCAAATTAGGTCTGACAGGGCGGTCGGAGACCCAGTACTTC. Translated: CASSKLGLTGRSETQYF.

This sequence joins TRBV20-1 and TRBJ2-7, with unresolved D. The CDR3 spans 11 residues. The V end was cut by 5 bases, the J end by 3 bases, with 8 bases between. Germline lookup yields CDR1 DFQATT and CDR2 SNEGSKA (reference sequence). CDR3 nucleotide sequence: TGCAGTGCTGGTAGTGTCTACGAGCAGTACTTC. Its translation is CSAGSVYEQYF.

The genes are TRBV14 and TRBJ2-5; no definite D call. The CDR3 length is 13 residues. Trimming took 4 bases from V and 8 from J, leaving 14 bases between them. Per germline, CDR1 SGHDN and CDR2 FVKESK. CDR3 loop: CASSRPTLGTQYF. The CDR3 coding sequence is TGTGCCAGCAGCCGACCCACCCTAGGAACCCAGTACTTC.

The CDR3, as DNA: TGTGCCAGCAGTTACGACAAGCTCCAAGAGACCCAGTACTTC. Amino acids: CASSYDKLQETQYF. The gene calls are TRBV28 and TRBJ2-5, with D unclear. CDR3 length: 14 residues. Germline loops: CDR1 MDHEN, CDR2 SYDVKM. V was pared by 4 bases and J by 1 base, with 10 bases between.

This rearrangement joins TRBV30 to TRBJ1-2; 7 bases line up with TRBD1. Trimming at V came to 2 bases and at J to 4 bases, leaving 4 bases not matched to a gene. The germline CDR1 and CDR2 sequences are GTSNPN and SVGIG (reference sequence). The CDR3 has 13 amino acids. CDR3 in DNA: TGTGCCTGGAGTTGGGACAGCCGCTATGGCTACACCTTC. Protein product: CAWSWDSRYGYTF. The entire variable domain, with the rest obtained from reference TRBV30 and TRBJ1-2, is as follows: SQTIHQWPATLVQPVGSPLSLECTVEGTSNPNLYWYRQAAGRGLQLLFYSVGIGQISSEVPQNLSASRPQDRQFILSSKKLLLSDSGFYLCAWSWDSRYGYTFGSGTRLTVV.

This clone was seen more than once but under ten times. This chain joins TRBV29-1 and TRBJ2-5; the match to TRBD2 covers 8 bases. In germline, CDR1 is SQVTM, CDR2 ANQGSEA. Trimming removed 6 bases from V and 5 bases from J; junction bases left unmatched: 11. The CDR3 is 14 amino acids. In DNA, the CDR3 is TGCAGCGTCGGGGTAGCGGGACCAAGGGAGACCCAGTACTTC. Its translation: CSVGVAGPRETQYF.

The chain's CDR3 is CASSQASGTYSGELFF. DNA for the CDR3: TGTGCCAGCAGCCAGGCTAGCGGGACCTACAGCGGGGAGCTGTTTTTT. This chain connects TRBV4-2 to TRBJ2-2; TRBD2 aligns across 9 bases. CDR3 size: 16 residues. Germline V gene lookup returns CDR1 LGHNA and CDR2 YNFKEQ. V trimming: 3 bases; J trimming: 7 bases; junction bases outside the gene matches: 9.

CDR3 region: CASSGNRDRSNQPQHF. For the CDR3, the DNA is TGTGCCAGCAGTGGTAACCGGGACAGAAGCAATCAGCCCCAGCATTTT. This chain uses TRBV25-1 with TRBJ1-5; 7 bases align to TRBD1. The J segment lost 1 base and the V segment lost 4 bases, leaving 7 bases of the junction unmatched. This CDR3 has 16 amino acids. Germline V CDR1 and CDR2: MGHDK, SYGVNS.

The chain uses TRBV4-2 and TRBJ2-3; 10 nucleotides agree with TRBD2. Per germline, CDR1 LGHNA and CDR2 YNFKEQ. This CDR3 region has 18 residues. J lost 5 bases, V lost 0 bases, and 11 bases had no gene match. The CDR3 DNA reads TGTGCCAGCAGCCAAGATCCTGTGCTAGCGGGAGCGGAAGATACGCAGTATTTT. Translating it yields CASSQDPVLAGAEDTQYF.

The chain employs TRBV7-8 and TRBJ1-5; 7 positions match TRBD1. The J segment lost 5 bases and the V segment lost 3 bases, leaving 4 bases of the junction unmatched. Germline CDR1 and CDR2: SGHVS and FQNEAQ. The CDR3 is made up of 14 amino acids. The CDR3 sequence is CASSFRDRDQPQHF. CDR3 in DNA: TGTGCCAGCAGCTTCAGGGACAGAGATCAGCCCCAGCATTTT.

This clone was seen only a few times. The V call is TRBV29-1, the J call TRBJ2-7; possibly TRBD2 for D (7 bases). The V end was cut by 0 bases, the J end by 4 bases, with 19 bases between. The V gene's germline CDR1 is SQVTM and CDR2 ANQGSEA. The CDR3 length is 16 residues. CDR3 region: CSVEEGGAGWGYEQYF. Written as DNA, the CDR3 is TGCAGCGTTGAAGAAGGGGGGGCGGGGTGGGGATACGAGCAGTACTTC.

The CDR3 loop is CASSGGQDREVDTQYF. Written as DNA, the CDR3 is TGTGCCAGCAGCGGGGGGCAGGACAGGGAGGTGGATACGCAGTATTTT. The gene calls are TRBV5-4 and TRBJ2-3; 8 bases align to TRBD1. CDR3 length: 16 residues. V dropped 4 bases and J dropped 6; count of bases not matched to a gene: 13. In germline, CDR1 is SGHNT, CDR2 YYREEE (reference sequence).

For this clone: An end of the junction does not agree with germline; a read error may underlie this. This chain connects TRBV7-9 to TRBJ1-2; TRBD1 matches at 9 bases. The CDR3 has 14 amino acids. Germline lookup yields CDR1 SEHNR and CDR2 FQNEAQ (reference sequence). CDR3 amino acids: CSSSLVTWDRANTF. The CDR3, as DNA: TGTTCCAGCAGCTTAGTTACGTGGGACAGGGCGAACACCTTC.

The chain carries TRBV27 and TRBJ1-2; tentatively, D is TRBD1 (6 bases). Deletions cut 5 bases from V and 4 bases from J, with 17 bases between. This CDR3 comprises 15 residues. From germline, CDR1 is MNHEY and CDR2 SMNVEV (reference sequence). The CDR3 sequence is CASSRGFTQGYGYTF. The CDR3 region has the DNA TGTGCCAGCAGTCGAGGATTTACACAGGGCTATGGCTACACCTTC.

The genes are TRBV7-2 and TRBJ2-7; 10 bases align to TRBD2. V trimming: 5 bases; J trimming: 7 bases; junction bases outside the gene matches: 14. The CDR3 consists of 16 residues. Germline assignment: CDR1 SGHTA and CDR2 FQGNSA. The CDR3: CASSPYRLAGVREQYF. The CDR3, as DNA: TGTGCCAGCAGCCCCTATAGGCTAGCGGGAGTACGTGAGCAGTACTTC.

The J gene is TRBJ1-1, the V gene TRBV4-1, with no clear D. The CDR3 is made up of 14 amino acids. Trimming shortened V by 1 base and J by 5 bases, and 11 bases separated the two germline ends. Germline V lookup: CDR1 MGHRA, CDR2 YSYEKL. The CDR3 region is CASSQGRPGTEAFF. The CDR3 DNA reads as TGCGCCAGCAGCCAAGGGCGTCCCGGGACTGAAGCTTTCTTT.